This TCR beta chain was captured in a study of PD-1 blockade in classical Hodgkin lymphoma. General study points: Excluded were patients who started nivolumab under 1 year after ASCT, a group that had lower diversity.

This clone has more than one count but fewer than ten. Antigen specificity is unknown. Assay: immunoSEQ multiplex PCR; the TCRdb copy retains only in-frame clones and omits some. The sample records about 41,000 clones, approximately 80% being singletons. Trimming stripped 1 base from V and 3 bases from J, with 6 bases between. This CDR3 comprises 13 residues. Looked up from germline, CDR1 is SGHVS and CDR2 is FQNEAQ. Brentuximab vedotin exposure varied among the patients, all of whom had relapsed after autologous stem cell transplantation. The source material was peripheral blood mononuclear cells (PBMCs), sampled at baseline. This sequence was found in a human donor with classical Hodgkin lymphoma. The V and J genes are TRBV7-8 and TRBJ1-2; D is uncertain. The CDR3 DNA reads TGTGCCAGCAGCTTAGAGGGCCACTATGGCTACACCTTC. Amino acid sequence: CASSLEGHYGYTF.